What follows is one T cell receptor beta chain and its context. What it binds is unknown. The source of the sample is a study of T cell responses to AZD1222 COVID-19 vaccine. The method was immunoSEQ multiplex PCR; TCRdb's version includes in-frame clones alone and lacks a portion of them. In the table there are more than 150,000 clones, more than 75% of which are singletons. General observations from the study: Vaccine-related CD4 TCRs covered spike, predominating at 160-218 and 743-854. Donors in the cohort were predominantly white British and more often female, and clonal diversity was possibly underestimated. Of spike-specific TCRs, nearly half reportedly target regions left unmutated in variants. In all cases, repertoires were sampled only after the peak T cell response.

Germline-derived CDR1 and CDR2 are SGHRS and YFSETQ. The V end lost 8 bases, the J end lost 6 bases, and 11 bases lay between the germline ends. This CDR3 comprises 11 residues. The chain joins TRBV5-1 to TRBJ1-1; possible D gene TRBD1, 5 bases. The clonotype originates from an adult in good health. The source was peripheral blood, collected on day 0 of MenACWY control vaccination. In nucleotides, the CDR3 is TGCGCCAGTACCGGGACGGCTGAAGCTTTCTTT. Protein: CASTGTAEAFF.